The T cell receptor beta chain described here comes from a study of shared clonotypes between healthy human individuals. Some clones are missing from TCRdb's copy, which holds only in-frame ones; the method was immunoSEQ multiplex PCR. The sample consists of 500,000 to 700,000 clones, roughly 95% of them appearing once. As regards this clone: No antigen is known for it.

Germline CDR1 is KGHSH and CDR2 is LQKENI. With V trimmed by 3 bases and J by 1 base, 5 bases remained unmatched. The CDR3 totals 16 residues. CD45RO-negative CD8 cells positively selected for CCR7 made up the naive population, which excluded terminally differentiated effector memory CD45RA+ cells. Study results and limitations: In general, naive subsets displayed greater estimated richness than memory subsets did. Deeper or shallower sequencing was expected to change how clonotypes are shared among donors. Non-shared clonotypes were found to have lower generation probabilities than the clonotypes that were shared by all four of the sorted-subset donors.

The V gene is TRBV18, the J gene TRBJ2-2; the match to TRBD1 covers 7 bases. The material sequenced was naive CD8+ T cells sorted from blood. This TCR was sampled from a woman aged 30 to 39 in good health. CDR3 DNA sequence: TGTGCCAGCTCACCCTCAGACAGGGTGAACACCGGGGAGCTGTTTTTT. It yields the protein CASSPSDRVNTGELFF. Full variable domain (remainder filled in from reference TRBV18 and TRBJ2-2): NAGVMQNPRHLVRRRGQEARLRCSPMKGHSHVYWYRQLPEEGLKFMVYLQKENIIDESGMPKERFSAEFPKEGPSILRIQQVVRGDSAAYFCASSPSDRVNTGELFFGEGSRLTVL.